This T cell receptor beta chain was identified during a study of T cell responses to AZD1222 COVID-19 vaccine. General observations from the study: As reported, nearly half of all spike-specific TCRs target variant regions that are unmutated. At baseline, seropositivity was found in only six AZD1222 recipients. Most donors were white British and more were female, and clonal diversity was possibly underestimated.

On this clone: The antigen remains unidentified. The identical CDR3 is also encoded by other nucleotide sequences in the sample.

Germline V gene sequence: CDR1 LGHDT, CDR2 YNNKEL (reference sequence). V lost 4 bases, J lost 2 bases, and 4 bases lay in between. The CDR3 loop spans 12 amino acids. TCRdb's table, derived via immunoSEQ multiplex PCR, lists solely in-frame clones and lacks some. The repertoire has 140,000 to 150,000 clones, 91% of them found once; the top ten carry about 7.5%. The sequencing used peripheral blood, collected 28 days after the second dose of the MenACWY control vaccine. The sequence was collected from an adult who received the MenACWY meningococcal vaccine as a control. The rearrangement uses TRBV3-1 (or the pseudogene TRBV3-2) and TRBJ2-3; no reliable D call. This chain's CDR3 is CASSLSTDTQYF. CDR3 nucleotides: TGTGCCAGCAGCCTATCCACAGATACGCAGTATTTT.